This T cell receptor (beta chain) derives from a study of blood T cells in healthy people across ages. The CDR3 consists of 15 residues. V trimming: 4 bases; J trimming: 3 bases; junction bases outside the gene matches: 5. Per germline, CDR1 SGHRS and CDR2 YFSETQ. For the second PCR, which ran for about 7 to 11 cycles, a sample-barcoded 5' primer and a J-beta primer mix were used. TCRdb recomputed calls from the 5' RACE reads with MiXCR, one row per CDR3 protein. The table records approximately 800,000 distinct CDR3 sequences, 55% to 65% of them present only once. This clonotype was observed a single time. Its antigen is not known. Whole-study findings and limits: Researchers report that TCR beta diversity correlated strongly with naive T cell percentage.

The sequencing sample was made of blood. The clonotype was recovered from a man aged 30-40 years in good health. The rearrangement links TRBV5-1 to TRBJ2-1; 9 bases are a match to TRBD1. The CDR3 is CASSGDRGSYNEQFF. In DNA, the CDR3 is TGCGCCAGCAGCGGCGACAGGGGGAGCTACAATGAGCAGTTCTTC.